This is a list of T cell receptor beta chains from one sample in a study of blood T cells in healthy people across ages. TCRdb re-called the 5' RACE reads with MiXCR, one entry per CDR3 protein. The repertoire includes some 930,000 distinct CDR3 sequences, 25% to 30% of them detected once, and 9.5% to 13% sits in the top ten. These same records also appear under a second study, on T cells of mothers and their children.

Source material: blood. Receptors originate from a woman aged 40 to 55 in good health. CDR3s include the opening cysteine and the closing phenylalanine or tryptophan. Fields, in order: V gene, D gene, CDR3 protein. D genes are given only for firm matches.

v_gene: TRBV12-3/TRBV12-4; d_gene: NA; CDR3aa: CASSLVLSNPYGYTF
v_gene: TRBV6-6; d_gene: TRBD2; CDR3aa: CASSYRWTSGGHNEQFF
v_gene: TRBV5-5; d_gene: NA; CDR3aa: CASSLGESGGGSPLHF
v_gene: TRBV7-8; d_gene: NA; CDR3aa: CASSYEGGTDTQYF
v_gene: TRBV10-3; d_gene: NA; CDR3aa: CAISVVFSGDSDNEQFF
v_gene: TRBV6-2/TRBV6-3; d_gene: TRBD1; CDR3aa: CASTQRQGSAQPQHF
v_gene: TRBV29-1; d_gene: NA; CDR3aa: CSVGITGSNTEAFF
v_gene: TRBV5-6; d_gene: TRBD2; CDR3aa: CASSHLGLAGGPGETQYF
v_gene: TRBV4-1; d_gene: TRBD1; CDR3aa: CASSPRADRVRNTEAFF
v_gene: TRBV9; d_gene: TRBD2; CDR3aa: CASSPRAGLAGVDTQYF
v_gene: TRBV28; d_gene: NA; CDR3aa: CASLPGGASGGYTF
v_gene: TRBV9; d_gene: NA; CDR3aa: CASSVLENVNTEAFF
v_gene: TRBV3-1; d_gene: TRBD2; CDR3aa: CASSQRSGGGKNIQYF
v_gene: TRBV5-6; d_gene: NA; CDR3aa: CASSLQVPYEQYF
v_gene: TRBV6-5; d_gene: NA; CDR3aa: CASSYSFMTAQETQYF
v_gene: TRBV5-1; d_gene: NA; CDR3aa: CASSLDPTGPYNEQFF
v_gene: TRBV7-2; d_gene: NA; CDR3aa: CASSLELGNWPQHF